Listed here are 28 T cell receptor beta chains from one sample, sequenced in a study of T cells in Graves' hyperthyroidism and ophthalmopathy. Amplified TCR beta CDR3 regions came from RNA transcripts. First-round RT-PCR of the TCR CDR3 relied on the HTBI primer set. TCRdb itself ran the multiplex PCR reads through MiXCR, one entry per CDR3 protein. The repertoire holds about 400,000 distinct CDR3 sequences, with roughly 14% as singletons. Sequenced input: blood. Every receptor here comes from a young man with Graves' ophthalmopathy.

As concerns this clonotype: Given a much more abundant clone one base away, this may be a read error. The V call is TRBV20-1, the J call TRBJ2-1; tentatively, D is TRBD2 (6 bases). The V end was cut by 4 bases, the J end by 12 bases, with 13 bases between. Germline CDR1 and CDR2: DFQATT and SNEGSKA (reference sequence). This CDR3 is 11 amino acids long. CDR3 DNA sequence: TGCAGTGCTACCTTAGCGGTAGGGCAGTTCTTC. The encoded protein is CSATLAVGQFF.

This clonotype was counted once. A much larger clonotype is one base distant, so this may be a read error. This rearrangement joins TRBV24-1 to TRBJ2-5, with 8 nucleotides matching TRBD1. Germline lookup yields CDR1 KGHDR and CDR2 SFDVKD. This CDR3 spans 15 amino acids. V lost 4 bases and J lost 6; bases outside the gene matches: 9. The CDR3 region is CATSDGQGIVQTQYF. As DNA, the CDR3 is TGTGCCACCAGTGACGGACAGGGTATAGTTCAGACCCAGTACTTC.

The V call is TRBV4-2, the J call TRBJ2-5, with 8 bases that match TRBD2. V shed 0 bases and J 3 bases; nucleotides not matched to a gene: 6. The germline V gene has CDR1 LGHNA and CDR2 YNFKEQ. There are 16 residues in the CDR3. The CDR3 region has the DNA TGTGCCAGCAGCCAAGATGCGGGGGGCGGAGAAGAGACCCAGTACTTC. Translation: CASSQDAGGGEETQYF.

This clonotype came up many times. The chain recombines TRBV3-1 with TRBJ1-5; D gene ambiguous. Looked up from germline, CDR1 is LGHDT and CDR2 is YNNKEL (reference sequence). The CDR3 has 16 amino acids. The V end was cut by 0 bases, the J end by 2 bases, with 11 bases between. CDR3 residues: CASSQDPGLGNQPQHF. DNA of the CDR3: TGTGCCAGCAGCCAAGATCCCGGGTTGGGCAATCAGCCCCAGCATTTT.

This clonotype was observed at least ten times. The V gene is TRBV6-1, the J gene TRBJ1-1; no clear D gene. Germline CDR1 reads MNHNS; CDR2 reads SASEGT. The CDR3 length is 14 residues. Trimming removed 7 bases at V and 5 bases at J, with 17 bases between. CDR3: CASTKTGLATEAFF. The CDR3 DNA is TGTGCCAGCACCAAAACTGGGTTAGCAACTGAAGCTTTCTTT.

V is TRBV19 and J is TRBJ1-1; weak D call: TRBD1 (5 bases). This CDR3 has 13 amino acids. V gave up 11 bases and J gave up 3 bases, with 16 bases separating them. From germline, CDR1 is LNHDA and CDR2 SQIVND (reference sequence). The CDR3 sequence: CAGKGEADTEAFF. The DNA of the CDR3 is TGTGCCGGCAAAGGGGAGGCGGACACTGAAGCTTTCTTT.

V usage is TRBV19 and J usage is TRBJ1-1; 7 bases map to TRBD1. Per germline, CDR1 LNHDA and CDR2 SQIVND (reference sequence). This CDR3 comprises 15 residues. The V gene end was trimmed by 5 bases and the J gene end by 3 bases; junction bases not matched to a gene: 9. The CDR3 reads CASSAVRGKDTEAFF. The CDR3 DNA is TGTGCCAGTAGTGCGGTCAGGGGGAAGGACACTGAAGCTTTCTTT.

This clonotype was counted between two and nine times. The CDR3 DNA follows: TGCGCCAGCAGCCAAGCGGGTAGGAACACCGGGGAGCTGTTTTTT. Translated, it gives CASSQAGRNTGELFF. The chain has TRBV4-1 and TRBJ2-2; D gene unclear. The germline V gene encodes CDR1 MGHRA and CDR2 YSYEKL. This CDR3 is built from 15 residues. Deletions cut 1 base from V and 1 base from J, with 7 bases between.

The J gene is TRBJ1-2, the V gene TRBV3-1; D perhaps matches TRBD1 (6 bases). Trimming took 1 base from V and 4 from J, leaving 13 bases between them. This CDR3 spans 15 amino acids. The V gene's germline CDR1 is LGHDT and CDR2 YNNKEL (reference sequence). In DNA, the CDR3 is TGTGCCAGCAGCCAAGGGGGGGCCGGCGTCTATGGCTACACCTTC. This sequence encodes CASSQGGAGVYGYTF. Using reference TRBV3-1 and TRBJ1-2 for the parts outside the CDR3, the full variable domain is DTAVSQTPKYLVTQMGNDKSIKCEQNLGHDTMYWYKQDSKKFLKIMFSYNNKELIINETVPNRFSPKSPDKAHLNLHINSLELGDSAVYFCASSQGGAGVYGYTFGSGTRLTVV.

This clonotype was found many times. The chain carries TRBV5-1 and TRBJ1-1; D unresolved. The V gene lost 2 bases and the J gene lost 0 bases, with 8 bases spanning the gap. The CDR3 is made up of 14 amino acids. The germline CDR1 and CDR2 sequences are SGHRS and YFSETQ. CDR3 protein: CASSFGCLNTEAFF. CDR3 nucleotides: TGCGCCAGCAGCTTTGGGTGCTTGAACACTGAAGCTTTCTTT. The full variable domain, its missing parts supplied by reference TRBV5-1 and TRBJ1-1, is KAGVTQTPRYLIKTRGQQVTLSCSPISGHRSVSWYQQTPGQGLQFLFEYFSETQRNKGNFPGRFSGRQFSNSRSEMNVSTLELGDSALYLCASSFGCLNTEAFFGQGTRLTVV.

The sample holds many counts of this clonotype. V usage is TRBV7-3 and J usage is TRBJ2-2; D is ambiguous. The CDR3 runs 14 residues. Trimming shortened V by 0 bases and J by 6 bases, and 8 bases separated the two germline ends. Germline V gene data show CDR1 as SGHTA and CDR2 as FQGTGA. The CDR3, as DNA: TGTGCCAGCAGCTTAACGTATGTGGCCGGGGAGCTGTTTTTT. It codes for CASSLTYVAGELFF.

This clonotype was seen more than once but under ten times. The rearrangement joins TRBV10-2 to TRBJ2-5, with a possible D match to TRBD2 (6 bases). Germline CDR1 is WSHSY and CDR2 is SAAADI. Trimming took off 9 bases at V and 7 bases at J, with 18 bases between the two ends. This CDR3 contains 13 residues. Written as DNA, the CDR3 is TGCGCCAGTGGGGACTCGGTATATGGGACCCAGTACTTC. This translates into CASGDSVYGTQYF.

At least ten counts were recorded for this clonotype. The chain links TRBV7-9 to TRBJ1-2; D gene uncertain. The V end was cut by 4 bases, the J end by 5 bases, with 11 bases between. This CDR3 is 13 amino acids long. CDR1 is SEHNR, CDR2 FQNEAQ, per germline (reference sequence). The CDR3 sequence: CASSYGLKYGYTF. The CDR3 DNA sequence: TGTGCCAGCAGCTACGGCCTCAAGTATGGCTACACCTTC.

This clonotype came up once. The genes are TRBV11-2 and TRBJ2-1, with a weak D call TRBD2 (6 bases). Germline values: CDR1 SGHAT, CDR2 FQNNGV. With 3 bases removed from V and 2 bases from J, the gap between germline ends came to 17 bases. The CDR3 contains 17 residues. CDR3 coding DNA: TGTGCCAGCAGCTTGGCCGTATCGGGAGCCGCCTACAATGAGCAGTTCTTC. It is translated as CASSLAVSGAAYNEQFF. Variable domain in full (rest from reference TRBV11-2 and TRBJ2-1): EAGVAQSPRYKIIEKRQSVAFWCNPISGHATLYWYQQILGQGPKLLIQFQNNGVVDDSQLPKDRFSAERLKGVDSTLKIQPAKLEDSAVYLCASSLAVSGAAYNEQFFGPGTRLTVL.

Ten or more counts support this clonotype. The CDR3 nucleotides are TGCGCCAGCACCGGGAGCGAAAGCACAGATACGCAGTATTTT. This gives the protein CASTGSESTDTQYF. J is TRBJ2-3 and V is TRBV10-2, with a possible D match to TRBD2 (6 bases). This CDR3 has 14 amino acids. CDR1 and CDR2 from the germline V gene are WSHSY and SAAADI. V lost 7 bases, J lost 0 bases, and 11 bases lay in between.

The J gene is TRBJ2-7, the V gene TRBV9; D remains ambiguous. The CDR3 is 15 residues long. Germline assignment: CDR1 SGDLS and CDR2 YYNGEE. V lost 0 bases to trimming and J lost 5 bases, with 15 bases between them. This CDR3 is CASSVGSGPVDEQYF. CDR3 nucleotides: TGTGCCAGCAGCGTAGGTTCGGGCCCGGTCGACGAGCAGTACTTC. Based on the CDR3 plus reference TRBV9 and TRBJ2-7, the full variable domain is DSGVTQTPKHLITATGQRVTLRCSPRSGDLSVYWYQQSLDQGLQFLIQYYNGEERAKGNILERFSAQQFPDLHSELNLSSLELGDSALYFCASSVGSGPVDEQYFGPGTRLTVT.

The sample holds many counts of this clonotype. J is TRBJ1-2 and V is TRBV6-1; 8 bases match TRBD1. V lost 10 bases to trimming and J lost 4 bases; unmatched junction nucleotides: 11. The CDR3 totals 14 residues. CDR1 and CDR2 from the germline V gene are MNHNS and SASEGT. The CDR3 nucleotides are TGTGCCACCAGGACAGGGATCTTTGGCTATGGCTACACCTTC. This sequence encodes CATRTGIFGYGYTF.

This clonotype has ten or more counts. The chain uses TRBV6-1 and TRBJ1-5, with no clear D. V was pared by 6 bases and J by 1 base, with 7 bases between. The germline gives CDR1 MNHNS, CDR2 SASEGT. This CDR3 contains 13 residues. CDR3 DNA: TGTGCCAGCAGGAGATACAGCAATCAGCCCCAGCATTTT. This gives the protein CASRRYSNQPQHF.

In its sample, this clonotype was seen a few times. This CDR3 reads CASNPPGLAGGGEETQYF. The CDR3 DNA sequence: TGTGCCAGCAACCCACCGGGACTAGCGGGGGGCGGAGAAGAGACCCAGTACTTC. V gene TRBV27 combines with J gene TRBJ2-5, with 15 bases aligning to TRBD2. Germline loops: CDR1 MNHEY, CDR2 SMNVEV (reference sequence). The V segment lost 7 bases and the J segment 3 bases; nucleotides outside the gene matches: 12. CDR3 length: 18 amino acids.

The table lists this clonotype with many counts. V usage is TRBV6-1 and J usage is TRBJ1-5; no definite D call. Germline V CDR1 and CDR2: MNHNS, SASEGT. V shed 2 bases and J shed 0 bases, with 14 bases lying between them. The CDR3 totals 17 residues. CDR3 residues: CASSERRGSDSNQPQHF. CDR3 DNA: TGTGCCAGCAGTGAAAGACGAGGATCTGATAGCAATCAGCCCCAGCATTTT.

This clonotype was seen many times. This chain links TRBV6-1 with TRBJ1-5, with no clear D. Deletions cut 5 bases from V and 4 bases from J, with 9 bases between. This CDR3 has 13 residues. From germline, CDR1 is MNHNS and CDR2 SASEGT. The CDR3 sequence is CASSWSENQPQHF. In DNA form, the CDR3 reads TGTGCCAGCAGTTGGAGTGAGAATCAGCCCCAGCATTTT.

In this sample, this clonotype turned up a few times. The chain has TRBV5-1 and TRBJ1-4; 9 bases match TRBD1. Germline CDR1 and CDR2: SGHRS and YFSETQ. CDR3 length: 17 amino acids. Trimming took 0 bases from V and 4 from J; bases not matched to a gene: 7. CDR3 coding DNA: TGCGCCAGCAGCTTGGGTCGAACAGGGGGCGGTAATGAAAAACTGTTTTTT. It yields the protein CASSLGRTGGGNEKLFF.

This clonotype was found many times. The J gene is TRBJ2-1, the V gene TRBV5-1; the match to TRBD1 covers 10 bases. CDR3 size: 16 residues. Germline V gene sequence: CDR1 SGHRS, CDR2 YFSETQ. V trimming: 4 bases; J trimming: 2 bases; junction bases outside the gene matches: 6. The CDR3 region is CASSPGQGETYNEQFF. The CDR3, as DNA: TGCGCCAGCAGCCCAGGACAGGGGGAGACCTACAATGAGCAGTTCTTC.

This clonotype was counted only a few times. DNA for the CDR3: TGTGCCAGCAGCCTACTAGGACTAGCGGGGGGGGTAGATGAGCAGTTCTTC. This gives the protein CASSLLGLAGGVDEQFF. This sequence joins TRBV12-3 or TRBV12-4 and TRBJ2-1; TRBD2 agrees at 15 bases. Trimming at V came to 6 bases and at J to 8 bases, leaving 11 bases not matched to a gene. The CDR3 is 17 amino acids.

Only a few counts were recorded for this clonotype. This rearrangement joins TRBV19 to TRBJ2-7; maybe TRBD1 (7 bases). Germline CDR1 LNHDA, CDR2 SQIVND (reference sequence). V was shortened by 5 bases and J by 6 bases, with 17 bases between the two germline ends. The CDR3 has 14 residues. For the CDR3, the DNA is TGTGCCAGTAGTTCAGGGGGGACCGCGGGCGAGCAGTACTTC. The encoded protein is CASSSGGTAGEQYF.

There are many counts of this clonotype. The rearrangement uses TRBV12-3 or TRBV12-4 and TRBJ2-5; unclear D gene. V lost 1 base to trimming and J lost 5 bases, with 8 bases between them. This CDR3 is built from 13 residues. The CDR3 bases are TGTGCCAGCAGTTTAGGGGCGGTGGAGACCCAGTACTTC. Protein: CASSLGAVETQYF.

This clonotype was seen only a few times. In DNA, the CDR3 is TGCAGCGTTGAAGACCCTCGGGACAGCTATGGCTACACCTTC. Its protein is CSVEDPRDSYGYTF. This sequence joins TRBV29-1 and TRBJ1-2, with TRBD1 matching 7 bases. The V gene end was trimmed by 0 bases and the J gene end by 4 bases; junction bases not matched to a gene: 5. The CDR3 contains 14 residues. Germline-derived CDR1 and CDR2 are SQVTM and ANQGSEA.

V is TRBV19 and J is TRBJ1-1, with D possibly TRBD1 on 5 matching bases. The CDR3 has 12 amino acids. CDR1 and CDR2 (germline): LNHDA, SQIVND (reference sequence). Trimming left V 1 base short and J 6 bases short, with 6 bases between. The CDR3 nucleotides are TGTGCCAGTAGTATAGGGGGGGCTGAAGCTTTCTTT. It encodes CASSIGGAEAFF.